The 23 T cell receptor beta chains given below trace back to one sample, sequenced in a study of low-dose radiotherapy and immunotherapy resistance in tumors. Primers used for first-strand cDNA, a TRAV- and TRBV-specific set, covered both alpha and beta chains. TCRs underwent 20 PCR cycles of amplification with a constant-region primer and V-primer adapter. MiXCR was run by TCRdb on the reads, yielding one entry per CDR3 protein. The table has some 94,000 distinct CDR3 sequences, around a fifth seen once. Time point in this sample: after trial treatment. Treatment here: LDRT plus nivolumab, ipilimumab, low-dose cyclophosphamide and aspirin (RACIN trial). The source was PBMCs, collected after low-dose radiotherapy plus immunotherapy. The receptors originated from a female donor with ovarian cancer.

This clonotype has a count of ten or more. This chain joins TRBV9 and TRBJ2-5, with D tentatively TRBD2 (5 bases). V was cut by 4 bases and J by 4 bases, with 14 bases left in between. Germline CDR1 and CDR2: SGDLS and YYNGEE. The CDR3 runs to 14 residues. In DNA, the CDR3 is TGTGCCAGCAGCCCAGAGGGTAGTAGAGAGACCCAGTACTTC. It is translated as CASSPEGSRETQYF.

This clonotype has just a few counts. The chain is built from TRBV27 and TRBJ1-1; a weak D match, TRBD1 (6 bases). CDR1 MNHEY and CDR2 SMNVEV come from the germline V gene (reference sequence). The CDR3 extends over 14 amino acids. Trimming shortened V by 2 bases and J by 0 bases, and 7 bases separated the two germline ends. In DNA, the CDR3 is TGTGCCAGCAGTTTAAGGACAGTGAACACTGAAGCTTTCTTT. It translates to CASSLRTVNTEAFF.

With regard to this clonotype: Since a far larger clone is one base different, this is likely a read error. The rearrangement uses TRBV27 and TRBJ2-1; D unresolved. Germline-derived CDR1 and CDR2 are MNHEY and SMNVEV (reference sequence). The CDR3 is made up of 13 amino acids. CDR3 sequence reads: CATSHPPENEQFF. The CDR3 DNA is TGTGCCACCAGTCATCCCCCCGAGAATGAGCAGTTCTTC.

This clonotype was counted many times. This chain links TRBV28 with TRBJ1-6; TRBD1 matches 7 bases. This CDR3 is 15 amino acids long. From germline, CDR1 is MDHEN and CDR2 SYDVKM. The ends lost 6 bases at V and 0 bases at J; junction bases unmatched: 2. The CDR3: CASRRQGSYNSPLHF. Here the CDR3 DNA reads TGTGCCAGCAGACGACAGGGCTCCTATAATTCACCCCTCCACTTT. Complete variable domain (other parts from reference TRBV28 and TRBJ1-6): DVKVTQSSRYLVKRTGEKVFLECVQDMDHENMFWYRQDPGLGLRLIYFSYDVKMKEKGDIPEGYSVSREKKERFSLILESASTNQTSMYLCASRRQGSYNSPLHFGNGTRLTVT.

This clonotype was counted at least ten times. This chain connects TRBV25-1 to TRBJ2-5, with D perhaps TRBD1 (6 bases). CDR1 MGHDK and CDR2 SYGVNS come from the germline V gene. This CDR3 contains 14 residues. Trimming left V 3 bases short and J 3 bases short, with 11 bases between. This CDR3 reads CASSDPGTKETQYF. CDR3 in DNA: TGTGCCAGCAGTGACCCCGGGACAAAAGAGACCCAGTACTTC. Looking up the rest from reference TRBV25-1 and TRBJ2-5 gives the full variable domain: EADIYQTPRYLVIGTGKKITLECSQTMGHDKMYWYQQDPGMELHLIHYSYGVNSTEKGDLSSESTVSRIRTEHFPLTLESARPSHTSQYLCASSDPGTKETQYFGPGTRLLVL.

In its sample, this clonotype was seen many times. The rearrangement links TRBV6-2 or TRBV6-3 to TRBJ2-7; 13 bases are shared with TRBD2. The CDR3 extends over 17 amino acids. V lost 2 bases to trimming and J lost 0 bases; unmatched junction nucleotides: 4. Germline V CDR1 and CDR2: MNHEY, SVGEGT. The CDR3 sequence: CASSYPGTSGNSYEQYF. The CDR3 coding sequence is TGTGCCAGCAGTTACCCAGGGACTAGCGGGAACTCCTACGAGCAGTACTTC.

This clonotype was recorded at least ten times. The chain recombines TRBV19 with TRBJ2-2, with 7 positions matching TRBD1. The V and J ends lost 7 bases and 1 base, in that order; junction bases with no gene match: 6. The CDR3 length is 15 residues. The germline V gene has CDR1 LNHDA and CDR2 SQIVND (reference sequence). As DNA, the CDR3 is TGTGCCAGTACCCGGGGACAGAGGAACACCGGGGAGCTGTTTTTT. Its protein product is CASTRGQRNTGELFF. Drawing the rest from reference TRBV19 and TRBJ2-2, the complete variable domain is DGGITQSPKYLFRKEGQNVTLSCEQNLNHDAMYWYRQDPGQGLRLIYYSQIVNDFQKGDIAEGYSVSREKKESFPLTVTSAQKNPTAFYLCASTRGQRNTGELFFGEGSRLTVL.

This clonotype was found many times. The chain recombines TRBV5-1 with TRBJ2-3, with 8 nucleotides matching TRBD2. Per the germline V gene, CDR1 is SGHRS and CDR2 is YFSETQ. With V trimmed by 4 bases and J by 0 bases, 4 bases remained unmatched. This CDR3 region has 15 residues. The CDR3 region is CASSASGGSTDTQYF. The CDR3 DNA is TGCGCCAGCAGCGCGAGCGGGGGAAGCACAGATACGCAGTATTTT.

This clonotype was recorded at least ten times. The chain employs TRBV2 and TRBJ2-5; D is unclear. Trimming took 0 bases from V and 7 from J, leaving 6 bases between them. The germline V gene has CDR1 SNHLY and CDR2 FYNNEI. There are 12 residues in the CDR3. CDR3 in amino acids: CASSEAAGTQYF. In DNA, the CDR3 is TGTGCCAGCAGTGAAGCGGCTGGGACCCAGTACTTC.

This clonotype came up many times. This chain uses TRBV25-1 with TRBJ2-1; 7 nucleotides match TRBD1. Germline V gene sequence: CDR1 MGHDK, CDR2 SYGVNS. CDR3 length: 15 residues. The ends lost 6 bases at V and 1 base at J; junction bases unmatched: 6. The CDR3 here is CASSLKGQSYNEQFF. CDR3 nucleotides: TGTGCCAGCAGCCTGAAGGGACAGTCCTACAATGAGCAGTTCTTC.

This clonotype was seen many times. CDR3 nucleotide sequence: TGTGCCAGCAGCTTAAGGACTAGCGGGAGATACGAGCAGTACTTC. The encoded protein is CASSLRTSGRYEQYF. The V gene is TRBV11-1, the J gene TRBJ2-7; TRBD2 matches at 13 bases. V was clipped by 2 bases and J by 4 bases; unmatched bases: 2. This CDR3 comprises 15 residues. Germline-derived CDR1 and CDR2 are SGHAT and FQDESV (reference sequence).

V and J are TRBV20-1 and TRBJ2-1; the match to TRBD1 covers 8 bases. J lost 8 bases, V lost 3 bases, and 9 bases had no gene match. Per germline, CDR1 DFQATT and CDR2 SNEGSKA (reference sequence). The CDR3 sequence is 14 residues long. The CDR3 here is CSARSARGRDEQFF. Here the CDR3 DNA reads TGCAGTGCTAGGAGCGCCAGGGGGCGGGATGAGCAGTTCTTC.

V and J are TRBV4-3 and TRBJ2-3; D is undetermined. V gave up 4 bases and J gave up 6 bases, with 11 bases separating them. The CDR3 consists of 13 residues. The germline V gene encodes CDR1 LGHNA and CDR2 YSLEER. The CDR3 reads CASSPGSADTQYF. The CDR3 bases are TGCGCCAGCAGCCCCGGATCGGCGGATACGCAGTATTTT.

The table lists this clonotype with many counts. The rearrangement joins TRBV5-1 to TRBJ2-7; D could derive from TRBD1 or TRBD2 (6 bases each). Per the germline V gene, CDR1 is SGHRS and CDR2 is YFSETQ. The length of the CDR3 is 13 residues. V lost 6 bases, J lost 5 bases, and 15 bases lay in between. The CDR3 bases are TGCGCCAGCAACACCGGAGGGGGTAACGAGCAGTACTTC. Amino acid sequence: CASNTGGGNEQYF.

There are many counts of this clonotype. This chain joins TRBV7-3 and TRBJ2-3, with 8 nucleotides matching TRBD1. The V and J ends lost 1 base and 4 bases, in that order; junction bases with no gene match: 7. Germline values: CDR1 SGHTA, CDR2 FQGTGA. CDR3 length: 16 amino acids. The CDR3 DNA is TGTGCCAGCAGCTTAAGGTCAGGGGGCCGGGCAGATACGCAGTATTTT. Its translation: CASSLRSGGRADTQYF.

CDR3 loop: CASRNRQGIRETQYF. The CDR3 DNA reads TGCGCCAGCAGAAACCGACAGGGGATCCGCGAGACCCAGTACTTC. The chain employs TRBV23-1 and TRBJ2-5; 8 nucleotides line up with TRBD1. TRBV23-1 is reported as an ORF; its role is uncertain. V was clipped by 6 bases and J by 5 bases; unmatched bases: 11. The CDR3 sequence is 15 residues long.

The gene calls are TRBV5-3 and TRBJ1-1; D possibly corresponds to TRBD1 (6 bases). TRBV5-3 is an open reading frame, and its role is uncertain. V was pared by 8 bases and J by 0 bases, with 26 bases between. The CDR3 spans 18 residues. DNA of the CDR3: TGTGCCAGCACCCCCAGTGCTTTTACAGGGTCGATGAACACTGAAGCTTTCTTT. This codes for CASTPSAFTGSMNTEAFF.

This clonotype was counted at least ten times. CDR3 region: CASSPVSRYEQYF. CDR3 bases: TGTGCCAGCTCACCAGTATCGCGGTACGAGCAGTACTTC. The chain uses TRBV18 and TRBJ2-7, with no clear D. Trimming took off 2 bases at V and 4 bases at J, with 9 bases between the two ends. This CDR3 is built from 13 residues. CDR1 is KGHSH, CDR2 LQKENI, per germline.

J is TRBJ2-3 and V is TRBV5-1; possibly TRBD2 for D (5 bases). Trimming left V 0 bases short and J 4 bases short, with 12 bases between. The CDR3 has 15 residues. Germline-derived CDR1 and CDR2 are SGHRS and YFSETQ. Here the CDR3 reads CASSLGYGVADTQYF. DNA of the CDR3: TGCGCCAGCAGCTTGGGTTACGGGGTCGCAGATACGCAGTATTTT. Full variable domain (outside the CDR3, taken from reference TRBV5-1 and TRBJ2-3): KAGVTQTPRYLIKTRGQQVTLSCSPISGHRSVSWYQQTPGQGLQFLFEYFSETQRNKGNFPGRFSGRQFSNSRSEMNVSTLELGDSALYLCASSLGYGVADTQYFGPGTRLTVL.

This clonotype was detected many times. This chain joins TRBV3-1 and TRBJ2-3; perhaps TRBD2 as D (6 bases). CDR1 and CDR2 from the germline V gene are LGHDT and YNNKEL (reference sequence). This CDR3 has 13 amino acids. V was trimmed by 1 base and J by 8 bases, leaving 10 bases between them. In DNA, the CDR3 is TGTGCCAGCAGCCAAGTCGTGGGGGGTACGCAGTATTTT. Protein sequence: CASSQVVGGTQYF.

Points on this clonotype: A much larger clone lies a single base off, so this may be a read error. Here the CDR3 omits its conserved ending phenylalanine or tryptophan, so a read error is the likely source. The chain employs TRBV20-1 and TRBJ2-5; 9 nucleotides match TRBD1. Germline lookup yields CDR1 DFQATT and CDR2 SNEGSKA (reference sequence). With V trimmed by 6 bases and J by 5 bases, 13 bases remained unmatched. This CDR3 contains 15 residues. CDR3 nucleotide sequence: TGCAGTGCGCACGCGATACAGGGGGCCAGGGAGACCCAGTACGTC. As protein: CSAHAIQGARETQYV.

This clonotype has just one count. A far more abundant clone sits one base away, making this likely a read error. In DNA form, the CDR3 reads TGTGCCAGCAGCTCCCCCGCAGAAAGGGGGTACAATGAGCAGTACTTC. This sequence encodes CASSSPAERGYNEQYF. The chain employs TRBV28 and TRBJ2-7; TRBD1 might be the D (6 bases). Germline V lookup: CDR1 MDHEN, CDR2 SYDVKM. The CDR3 sequence is 16 residues long. The V and J ends lost 6 bases and 7 bases respectively, with 25 bases between them.

Many counts were recorded for this clonotype. The chain uses TRBV20-1 and TRBJ2-7; no clear D gene. Germline CDR1 and CDR2: DFQATT and SNEGSKA (reference sequence). The CDR3 loop spans 14 amino acids. Trimming removed 6 bases at V and 0 bases at J, with 15 bases between. CDR3 bases: TGCAGTGCCAAGACTGTGAGGAGCTCCTACGAGCAGTACTTC. It translates to CSAKTVRSSYEQYF.